The 21 T cell receptor beta chains listed next were all sequenced from one sample in a study of cytomegalovirus exposure and HLA in healthy donors. PCR involved 60 Vbeta and 13 Jbeta primers. Method: immunoSEQ multiplex PCR; TCRdb's copy keeps in-frame clones and lacks some. The sample yields about 140,000 clones, roughly 80% seen once. Source material: PBMCs. These receptors all stem from a woman in her fifties or sixties in good health and CMV-seropositive.

This chain joins TRBV14 and TRBJ2-2; possibly TRBD1 for D (6 bases). This CDR3 comprises 17 residues. Germline lookup yields CDR1 SGHDN and CDR2 FVKESK. V lost 0 bases and J 0 bases, leaving 11 bases between the germline ends. The CDR3 reads CASSQDLNRANTGELFF. The DNA for the CDR3 is TGTGCCAGCAGCCAAGATCTAAACAGGGCGAACACCGGGGAGCTGTTTTTT.

The J gene is TRBJ2-5, the V gene TRBV4-3; D might be TRBD1 (6 bases). V lost 1 base to trimming and J lost 3 bases, with 15 bases between them. Germline CDR1 reads LGHNA; CDR2 reads YSLEER. The CDR3 runs to 16 residues. The CDR3 DNA follows: TGCGCCAGCAGCCAAGCGAGGGGACAAGAAGAAGAGACCCAGTACTTC. It codes for CASSQARGQEEETQYF.

The J gene is TRBJ1-4, the V gene TRBV2; D is unclear. V lost 7 bases to trimming and J lost 5 bases, with 11 bases between them. The germline CDR1 and CDR2 sequences are SNHLY and FYNNEI. The CDR3 contains 13 residues. The CDR3 reads CASTTGPNEKLFF. The CDR3 bases are TGTGCCAGCACTACCGGTCCCAATGAAAAACTGTTTTTT.

This clone is medium-sized by share. The chain couples TRBV7-3 to TRBJ2-5; TRBD2 might be the D (6 bases). The CDR3 contains 14 residues. Germline CDR1 and CDR2: SGHTA and FQGTGA. Trimming stripped 0 bases from V and 1 base from J, with 6 bases between. The CDR3, as DNA: TGTGCCAGCAGCTTAACGGGACTCCAAGAGACCCAGTACTTC. Translation: CASSLTGLQETQYF.

This clone showed up just a few times. The chain joins TRBV20-1 to TRBJ2-1, with a possible D match to TRBD2 (5 bases). Germline V CDR1 and CDR2: DFQATT, SNEGSKA (reference sequence). The length of the CDR3 is 11 residues. The ends were cut back, 4 bases at V and 5 bases at J, with 6 bases in the middle. CDR3 in amino acids: CSAMGDNEQFF. CDR3 DNA sequence: TGCAGTGCTATGGGAGACAATGAGCAGTTCTTC.

This clone was recorded a few times. The chain links TRBV4-1 to TRBJ2-5; 8 nucleotides match TRBD2. Germline loops: CDR1 MGHRA, CDR2 YSYEKL. The CDR3 totals 17 residues. After removal of 5 bases from V and 1 base from J, the junction contained 12 bases not matched to a gene. CDR3 region: CASSVIAGSASQETQYF. CDR3 in DNA: TGCGCCAGCAGCGTCATAGCGGGGTCGGCCTCCCAAGAGACCCAGTACTTC.

CDR3 sequence reads: CSARGQAEAFF. For the CDR3, the DNA is TGCAGTGCTAGGGGACAGGCTGAAGCTTTCTTT. The chain is built from TRBV20-1 and TRBJ1-1, with 8 bases fitting TRBD1. J gave up 6 bases and V 3 bases, and 0 bases lay outside the gene matches. The length of the CDR3 is 11 residues. The germline CDR1 and CDR2 sequences are DFQATT and SNEGSKA (reference sequence).

The V gene is TRBV6-4, the J gene TRBJ2-1; 15 bases map to TRBD2. This CDR3 has 15 residues. Germline V gene sequence: CDR1 MRHNA, CDR2 SNTAGT. Trimming cost V 4 bases and J 6 bases; bases outside gene matches: 1. The CDR3 DNA sequence: TGTGCCAGCAGTGTGGGACTAGCGGGGGGCAATGAGCAGTTCTTC. It codes for CASSVGLAGGNEQFF.

The gene calls are TRBV10-3 and TRBJ1-5; TRBD1 matches 7 bases. This CDR3 is built from 14 residues. V was pared by 4 bases and J by 4 bases, with 4 bases of the junction left unmatched. CDR1 is ENHRY, CDR2 SYGVKD, per germline. DNA of the CDR3: TGTGCCATCAGTGCCGGGACAGAGAATCAGCCCCAGCATTTT. Translating it yields CAISAGTENQPQHF.

This clone was seen more than once but under ten times. The chain recombines TRBV19 with TRBJ1-4, with D unresolved. The CDR3 is made up of 15 amino acids. Germline-derived CDR1 and CDR2 are LNHDA and SQIVND (reference sequence). V was cut by 6 bases and J by 2 bases, with 13 bases left in between. In DNA, the CDR3 is TGTGCCAGTAGCCCCGGCGGGATGACTAATGAAAAACTGTTTTTT. Translating it yields CASSPGGMTNEKLFF. The full variable domain, completed using reference TRBV19 and TRBJ1-4, is DGGITQSPKYLFRKEGQNVTLSCEQNLNHDAMYWYRQDPGQGLRLIYYSQIVNDFQKGDIAEGYSVSREKKESFPLTVTSAQKNPTAFYLCASSPGGMTNEKLFFGSGTQLSVL.

The chain employs TRBV7-9 and TRBJ2-3; 8 nucleotides agree with TRBD2. Germline values: CDR1 SEHNR, CDR2 FQNEAQ (reference sequence). The CDR3 has 16 residues. V lost 4 bases to trimming and J lost 2 bases; unmatched junction nucleotides: 8. The CDR3 sequence: CASSSRGALPTDTQYF. The DNA for the CDR3 is TGTGCCAGCAGCTCGCGGGGGGCCCTTCCCACAGATACGCAGTATTTT.

The sample holds one count of this clone. The genes are TRBV6-5 and TRBJ1-3; D might be TRBD1 (6 bases). The CDR3 sequence is 13 residues long. Trimming took 7 bases from V and 7 from J, leaving 14 bases between them. Germline CDR1 MNHEY, CDR2 SVGAGI. The CDR3 is CASTKRGANTIYF. The CDR3 DNA is TGTGCCAGCACCAAACGGGGGGCGAACACCATATATTTT.

The chain carries TRBV5-8 and TRBJ1-1, with D unclear. Trimming took off 1 base at V and 11 bases at J, with 12 bases between the two ends. Germline V CDR1 and CDR2: SGHTS, YDEGEE. The CDR3 extends over 12 amino acids. The CDR3 sequence is CASSLYNIGAFF. The CDR3 nucleotides are TGTGCCAGCAGCTTGTATAACATCGGGGCTTTCTTT.

The chain joins TRBV6-6 to TRBJ1-5; 8 nucleotides align to TRBD1. Looked up from germline, CDR1 is MNHNY and CDR2 is SVGAGI (reference sequence). The ends lost 3 bases at V and 3 bases at J; junction bases unmatched: 4. CDR3 length equals 15 residues. The chain's CDR3 is CASSYWTGNNQPQHF. The CDR3 DNA reads TGTGCCAGCAGTTATTGGACAGGGAACAATCAGCCCCAGCATTTT.

This clone was detected once. The V call is TRBV5-4, the J call TRBJ2-2; tentative D call: TRBD1 (5 bases). Germline lookup yields CDR1 SGHNT and CDR2 YYREEE (reference sequence). This CDR3 is built from 13 residues. Trimming shortened V by 5 bases and J by 7 bases, and 12 bases separated the two germline ends. The CDR3 spells CASRSRADGELFF. The CDR3 DNA sequence: TGTGCCAGCAGGTCCAGGGCTGACGGGGAGCTGTTTTTT.

The chain carries TRBV19 and TRBJ1-1; 8 bases line up with TRBD1. The germline V gene has CDR1 LNHDA and CDR2 SQIVND (reference sequence). CDR3 length equals 16 residues. V shed 5 bases, J shed 0 bases, and the junction held 8 bases outside the gene matches. Here the CDR3 reads CASSLNRGEVNTEAFF. The DNA for the CDR3 is TGTGCCAGTAGTTTGAACAGGGGGGAAGTGAACACTGAAGCTTTCTTT.

In this sample, this clone turned up a few times. This chain uses TRBV6-6 with TRBJ2-7; D uncertain. V was cut by 11 bases and J by 3 bases, with 11 bases left in between. Germline V gives CDR1 MNHNY, CDR2 SVGAGI (reference sequence). CDR3 length: 11 residues. CDR3 protein: CASSGSYEQYF. CDR3 nucleotides: TGTGCCTCCTCAGGCAGCTACGAGCAGTACTTC.

This clone was found a few times. The chain carries TRBV25-1 and TRBJ2-2; the match to TRBD1 covers 10 bases. The V and J ends lost 8 bases and 6 bases, in that order; junction bases with no gene match: 6. In germline, CDR1 is MGHDK, CDR2 SYGVNS. CDR3 length: 14 amino acids. CDR3: CASGGTGDAGELFF. In DNA form, the CDR3 reads TGTGCCAGCGGAGGGACAGGGGATGCCGGGGAGCTGTTTTTT.

The CDR3 coding sequence is TGTGCCAGCAGTGAAGATGGCTCAGGGGGCCAGAACGAGCAGTACTTC. Its protein product is CASSEDGSGGQNEQYF. The rearrangement joins TRBV2 to TRBJ2-7; 8 bases map to TRBD1. The CDR3 extends over 16 amino acids. The V and J ends lost 1 base and 5 bases, in that order; junction bases with no gene match: 10. Germline lookup yields CDR1 SNHLY and CDR2 FYNNEI.

This CDR3 is CASSLAGRGDTGELFF. DNA for the CDR3: TGTGCCAGCAGCTTAGCGGGCAGGGGGGACACCGGGGAGCTGTTTTTT. This chain connects TRBV11-2 to TRBJ2-2, with D possibly being TRBD1 (7 bases). The CDR3 runs to 16 residues. Germline CDR1 is SGHAT and CDR2 is FQNNGV. Trimming removed 1 base at V and 3 bases at J, with 12 bases between.

The CDR3 DNA is TGTGCCAGCTCAGCGACAGGGGGCAGGGAGACCCAGTACTTC. It encodes CASSATGGRETQYF. The chain joins TRBV18 to TRBJ2-5, with 10 bases identical to TRBD1. The CDR3 is 14 amino acids. Germline V gene data show CDR1 as KGHSH and CDR2 as LQKENI. Trimming cost V 5 bases and J 5 bases; bases outside gene matches: 5.